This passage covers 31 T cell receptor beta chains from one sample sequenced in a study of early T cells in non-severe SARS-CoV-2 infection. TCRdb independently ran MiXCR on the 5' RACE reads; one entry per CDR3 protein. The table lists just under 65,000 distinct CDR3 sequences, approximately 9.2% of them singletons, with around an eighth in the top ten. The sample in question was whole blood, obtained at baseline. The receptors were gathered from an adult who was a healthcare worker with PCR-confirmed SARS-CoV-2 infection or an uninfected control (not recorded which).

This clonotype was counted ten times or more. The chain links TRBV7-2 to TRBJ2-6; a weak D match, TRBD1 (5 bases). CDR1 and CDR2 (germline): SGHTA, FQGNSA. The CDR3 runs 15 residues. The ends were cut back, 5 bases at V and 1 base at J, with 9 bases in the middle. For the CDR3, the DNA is TGTGCCAGCAGCCACAGGTATTCTGGGGCCAACGTCCTGACTTTC. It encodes CASSHRYSGANVLTF.

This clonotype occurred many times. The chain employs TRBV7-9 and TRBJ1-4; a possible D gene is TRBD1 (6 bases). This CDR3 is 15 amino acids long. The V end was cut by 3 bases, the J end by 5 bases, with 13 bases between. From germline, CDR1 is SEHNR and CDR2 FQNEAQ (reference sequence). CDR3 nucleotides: TGTGCCAGCAGCTTTTCGACAGGCTCGAATGAAAAACTGTTTTTT. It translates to CASSFSTGSNEKLFF.

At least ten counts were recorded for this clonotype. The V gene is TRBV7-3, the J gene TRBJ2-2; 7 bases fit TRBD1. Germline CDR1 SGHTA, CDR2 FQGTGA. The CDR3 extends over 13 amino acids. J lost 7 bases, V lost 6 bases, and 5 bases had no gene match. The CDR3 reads CASSLQGNGELFF. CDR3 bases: TGTGCCAGCAGTTTACAGGGGAACGGGGAGCTGTTTTTT. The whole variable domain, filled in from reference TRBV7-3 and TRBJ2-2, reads GAGVSQTPSNKVTEKGKYVELRCDPISGHTALYWYRQSLGQGPEFLIYFQGTGAADDSGLPNDRFFAVRPEGSVSTLKIQRTERGDSAVYLCASSLQGNGELFFGEGSRLTVL.

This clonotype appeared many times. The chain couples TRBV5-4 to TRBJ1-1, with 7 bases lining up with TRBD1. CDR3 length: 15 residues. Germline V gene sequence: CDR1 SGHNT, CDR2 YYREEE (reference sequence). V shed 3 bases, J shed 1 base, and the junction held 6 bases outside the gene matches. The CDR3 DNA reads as TGTGCCAGCAGCTCGTCCGGGACAGCGAACACTGAAGCTTTCTTT. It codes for CASSSSGTANTEAFF.

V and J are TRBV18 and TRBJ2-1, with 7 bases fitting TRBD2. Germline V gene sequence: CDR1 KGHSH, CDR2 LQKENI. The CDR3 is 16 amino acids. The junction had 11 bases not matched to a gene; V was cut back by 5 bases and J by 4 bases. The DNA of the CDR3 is TGTGCCAGCTCATCAGTCGGGGAGGGCCGGTACAATGAGCAGTTCTTC. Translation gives CASSSVGEGRYNEQFF.

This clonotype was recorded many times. For the CDR3, the DNA is TGTGCCAGCAGCTTTGAAACTAGCGGGAATGAGCAGTTCTTC. Its translation is CASSFETSGNEQFF. The V gene is TRBV7-6, the J gene TRBJ2-1; 9 bases match TRBD2. The germline V gene encodes CDR1 SGHVS and CDR2 FNYEAQ. The CDR3 length is 14 residues. The junction had 4 bases not matched to a gene; V was cut back by 3 bases and J by 7 bases.

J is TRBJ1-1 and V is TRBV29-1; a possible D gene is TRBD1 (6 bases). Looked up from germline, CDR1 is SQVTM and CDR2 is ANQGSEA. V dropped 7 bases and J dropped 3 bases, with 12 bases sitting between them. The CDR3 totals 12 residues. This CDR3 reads CSGLDSDTEAFF. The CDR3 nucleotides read TGCAGCGGGTTGGACAGCGACACTGAAGCTTTCTTT.

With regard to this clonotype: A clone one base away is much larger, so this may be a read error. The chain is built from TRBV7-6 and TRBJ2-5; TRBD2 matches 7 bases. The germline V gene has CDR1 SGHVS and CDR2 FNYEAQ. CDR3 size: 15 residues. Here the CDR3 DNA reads TGTACCAGCAGCTTAGGCCTAGCGGCACAAGAGACCCAGTACTTC. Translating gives CTSSLGLAAQETQYF.

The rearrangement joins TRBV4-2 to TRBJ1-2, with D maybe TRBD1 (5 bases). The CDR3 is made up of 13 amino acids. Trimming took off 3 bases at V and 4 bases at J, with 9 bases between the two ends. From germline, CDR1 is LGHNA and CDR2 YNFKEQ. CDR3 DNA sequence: TGTGCCAGCAGCCAGGCGGGACTCTATGGCTACACCTTC. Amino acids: CASSQAGLYGYTF.

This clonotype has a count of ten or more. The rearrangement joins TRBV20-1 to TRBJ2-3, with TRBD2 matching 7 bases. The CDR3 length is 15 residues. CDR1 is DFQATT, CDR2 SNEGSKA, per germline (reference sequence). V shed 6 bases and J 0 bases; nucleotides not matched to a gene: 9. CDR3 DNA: TGCAGTGCCACTACTAGCGTACCTAGCACAGATACGCAGTATTTT. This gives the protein CSATTSVPSTDTQYF.

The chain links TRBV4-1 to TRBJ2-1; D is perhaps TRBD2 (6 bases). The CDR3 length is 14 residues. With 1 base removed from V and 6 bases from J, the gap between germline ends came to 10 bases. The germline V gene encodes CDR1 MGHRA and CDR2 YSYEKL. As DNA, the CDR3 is TGCGCCAGCAGCCAAGCCGGAGGGAGCAATGAGCAGTTCTTC. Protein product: CASSQAGGSNEQFF.

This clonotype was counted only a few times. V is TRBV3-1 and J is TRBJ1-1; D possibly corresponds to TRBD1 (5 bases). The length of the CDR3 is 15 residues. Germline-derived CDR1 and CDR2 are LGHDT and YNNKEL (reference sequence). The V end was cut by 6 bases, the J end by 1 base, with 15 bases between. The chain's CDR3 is CASRLQGGANTEAFF. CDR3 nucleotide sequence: TGTGCCAGCAGGCTTCAAGGCGGGGCGAACACTGAAGCTTTCTTT.

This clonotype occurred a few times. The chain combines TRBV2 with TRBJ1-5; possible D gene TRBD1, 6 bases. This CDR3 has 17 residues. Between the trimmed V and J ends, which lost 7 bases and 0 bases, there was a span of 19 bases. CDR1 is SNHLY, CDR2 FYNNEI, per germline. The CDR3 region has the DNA TGTGCCAGCACATCCGGCAGGGGTGTATATAGCAATCAGCCCCAGCATTTT. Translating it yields CASTSGRGVYSNQPQHF.

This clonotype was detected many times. The DNA for the CDR3 is TGCGCCAGCAGCTTGGATTACGAGCAGTACTTC. Translating it yields CASSLDYEQYF. The gene calls are TRBV5-1 and TRBJ2-7; no firm D call. CDR1 is SGHRS and CDR2 is YFSETQ in the germline V gene. This CDR3 spans 11 amino acids. Trimming removed 0 bases from V and 4 bases from J, with 2 bases in between.

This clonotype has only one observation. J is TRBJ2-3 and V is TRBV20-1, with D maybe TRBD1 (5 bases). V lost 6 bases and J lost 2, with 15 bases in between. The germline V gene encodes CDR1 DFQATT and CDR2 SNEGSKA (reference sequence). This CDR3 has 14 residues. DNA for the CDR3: TGCAGTGCCCCAAGGGGCTGGGACACAGATACGCAGTATTTT. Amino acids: CSAPRGWDTDTQYF.

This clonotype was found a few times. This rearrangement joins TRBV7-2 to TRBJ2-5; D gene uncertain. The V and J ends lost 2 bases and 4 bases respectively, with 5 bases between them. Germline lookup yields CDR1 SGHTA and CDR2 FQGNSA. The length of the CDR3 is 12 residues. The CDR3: CASSLMAETQYF. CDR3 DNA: TGTGCCAGCAGCTTAATGGCAGAGACCCAGTACTTC.

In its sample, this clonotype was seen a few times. CDR3 DNA sequence: TGTGCCATCAGTGAAGGGGCGGGAGAGAAGACAGATACGCAGTATTTT. Translation gives CAISEGAGEKTDTQYF. This sequence joins TRBV10-3 and TRBJ2-3, with 7 bases that match TRBD2. There are 16 residues in the CDR3. The germline gives CDR1 ENHRY, CDR2 SYGVKD. Germline trimming cut 3 bases from V and 3 bases from J; bases unmatched to any gene: 9.

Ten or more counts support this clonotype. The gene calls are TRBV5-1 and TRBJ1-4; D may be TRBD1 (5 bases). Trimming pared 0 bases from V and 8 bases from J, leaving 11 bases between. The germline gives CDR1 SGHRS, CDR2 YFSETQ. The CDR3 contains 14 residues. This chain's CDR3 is CASSLGAGSEKLFF. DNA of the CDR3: TGCGCCAGCAGCTTGGGGGCAGGGTCGGAAAAACTGTTTTTT. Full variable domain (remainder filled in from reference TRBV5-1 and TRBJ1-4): KAGVTQTPRYLIKTRGQQVTLSCSPISGHRSVSWYQQTPGQGLQFLFEYFSETQRNKGNFPGRFSGRQFSNSRSEMNVSTLELGDSALYLCASSLGAGSEKLFFGSGTQLSVL.

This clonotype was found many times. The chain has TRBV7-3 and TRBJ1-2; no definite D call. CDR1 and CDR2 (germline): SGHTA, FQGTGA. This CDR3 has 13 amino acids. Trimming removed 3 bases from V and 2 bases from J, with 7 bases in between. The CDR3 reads CASSFEQNYGYTF. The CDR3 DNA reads TGTGCCAGCAGCTTTGAACAGAACTATGGCTACACCTTC.

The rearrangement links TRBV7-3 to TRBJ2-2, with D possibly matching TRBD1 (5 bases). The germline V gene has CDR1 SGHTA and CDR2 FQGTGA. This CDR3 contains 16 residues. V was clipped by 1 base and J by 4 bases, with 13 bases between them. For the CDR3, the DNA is TGTGCCAGCAGCTTAAATCCCCAGGGAACCACCGGGGAGCTGTTTTTT. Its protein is CASSLNPQGTTGELFF.

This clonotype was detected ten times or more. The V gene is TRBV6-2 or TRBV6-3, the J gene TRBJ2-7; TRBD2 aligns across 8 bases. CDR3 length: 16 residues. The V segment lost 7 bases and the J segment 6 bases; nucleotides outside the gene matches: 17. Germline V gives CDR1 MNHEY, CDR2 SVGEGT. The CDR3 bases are TGTGCCAGCACTCACTTACCGCGAGCGGGAGTCGGCGAGCAGTACTTC. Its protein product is CASTHLPRAGVGEQYF.

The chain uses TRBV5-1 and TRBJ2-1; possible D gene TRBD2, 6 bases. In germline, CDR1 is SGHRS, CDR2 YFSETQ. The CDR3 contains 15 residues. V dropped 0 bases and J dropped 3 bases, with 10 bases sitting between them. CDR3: CASSLEVSGYNEQFF. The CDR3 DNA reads TGCGCCAGCAGCTTGGAAGTTAGCGGCTACAATGAGCAGTTCTTC.

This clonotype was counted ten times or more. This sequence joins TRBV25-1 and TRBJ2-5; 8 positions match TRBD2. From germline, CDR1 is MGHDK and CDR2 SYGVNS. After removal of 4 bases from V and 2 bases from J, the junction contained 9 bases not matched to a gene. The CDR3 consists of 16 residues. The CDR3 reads CASSAGTSSAQETQYF. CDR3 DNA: TGTGCCAGCAGTGCTGGGACTAGTTCGGCGCAAGAGACCCAGTACTTC.

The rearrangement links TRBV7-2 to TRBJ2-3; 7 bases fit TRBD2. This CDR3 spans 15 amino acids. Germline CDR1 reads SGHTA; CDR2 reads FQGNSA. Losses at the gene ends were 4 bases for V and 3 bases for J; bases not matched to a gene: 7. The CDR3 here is CASSWGGSGTDTQYF. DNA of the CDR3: TGTGCCAGCAGCTGGGGCGGGAGTGGTACAGATACGCAGTATTTT.

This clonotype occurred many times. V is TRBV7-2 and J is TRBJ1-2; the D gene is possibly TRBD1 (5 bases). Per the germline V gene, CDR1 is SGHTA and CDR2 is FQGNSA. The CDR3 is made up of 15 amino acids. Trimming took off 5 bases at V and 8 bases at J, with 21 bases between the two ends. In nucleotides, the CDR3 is TGTGCCAGCAGCCCGGACCAGGGAGCCCTGAGGGGCTACACCTTC. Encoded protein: CASSPDQGALRGYTF.

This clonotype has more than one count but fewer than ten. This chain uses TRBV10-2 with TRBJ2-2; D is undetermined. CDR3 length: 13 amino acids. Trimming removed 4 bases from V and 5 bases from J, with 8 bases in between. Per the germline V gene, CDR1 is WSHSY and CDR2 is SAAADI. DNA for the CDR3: TGCGCCAGCAGTGCTTGGGATACCGGGGAGCTGTTTTTT. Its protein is CASSAWDTGELFF.

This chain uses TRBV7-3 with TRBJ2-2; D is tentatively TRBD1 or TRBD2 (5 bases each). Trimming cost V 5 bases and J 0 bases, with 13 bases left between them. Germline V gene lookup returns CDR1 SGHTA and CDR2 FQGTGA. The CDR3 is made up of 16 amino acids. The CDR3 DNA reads TGTGCCAGCAGCCCTCGGGGCGGAGCGAACACCGGGGAGCTGTTTTTT. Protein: CASSPRGGANTGELFF.

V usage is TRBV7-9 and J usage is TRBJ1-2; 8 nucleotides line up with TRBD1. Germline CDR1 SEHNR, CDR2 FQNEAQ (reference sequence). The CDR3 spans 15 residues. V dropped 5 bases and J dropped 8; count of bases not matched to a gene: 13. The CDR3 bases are TGTGCCAGCAGCCCTGAACTGACAGGGGTTCACGGCTACACCTTC. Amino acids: CASSPELTGVHGYTF.

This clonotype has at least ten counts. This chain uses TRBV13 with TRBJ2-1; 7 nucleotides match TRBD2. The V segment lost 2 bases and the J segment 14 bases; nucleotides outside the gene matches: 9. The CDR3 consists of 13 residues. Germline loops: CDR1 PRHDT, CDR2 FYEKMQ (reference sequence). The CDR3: CASSLRSAGAEFF. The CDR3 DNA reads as TGTGCCAGCAGCTTAAGGTCGGCGGGAGCTGAGTTCTTC.

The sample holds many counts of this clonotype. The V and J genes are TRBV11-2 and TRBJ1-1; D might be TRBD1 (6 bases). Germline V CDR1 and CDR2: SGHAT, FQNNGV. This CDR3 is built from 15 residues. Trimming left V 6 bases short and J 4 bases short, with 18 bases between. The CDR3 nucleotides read TGTGCCAGCAGTCCAAATCGGGGGCGTGCCACTGAAGCTTTCTTT. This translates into CASSPNRGRATEAFF.

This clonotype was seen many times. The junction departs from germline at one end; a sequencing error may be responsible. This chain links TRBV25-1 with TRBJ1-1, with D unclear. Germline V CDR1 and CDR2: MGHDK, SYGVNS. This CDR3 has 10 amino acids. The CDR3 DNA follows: TGTGCCAGCAGTGATTTGCAAATCCGATTT. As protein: CASSDLQIRF.